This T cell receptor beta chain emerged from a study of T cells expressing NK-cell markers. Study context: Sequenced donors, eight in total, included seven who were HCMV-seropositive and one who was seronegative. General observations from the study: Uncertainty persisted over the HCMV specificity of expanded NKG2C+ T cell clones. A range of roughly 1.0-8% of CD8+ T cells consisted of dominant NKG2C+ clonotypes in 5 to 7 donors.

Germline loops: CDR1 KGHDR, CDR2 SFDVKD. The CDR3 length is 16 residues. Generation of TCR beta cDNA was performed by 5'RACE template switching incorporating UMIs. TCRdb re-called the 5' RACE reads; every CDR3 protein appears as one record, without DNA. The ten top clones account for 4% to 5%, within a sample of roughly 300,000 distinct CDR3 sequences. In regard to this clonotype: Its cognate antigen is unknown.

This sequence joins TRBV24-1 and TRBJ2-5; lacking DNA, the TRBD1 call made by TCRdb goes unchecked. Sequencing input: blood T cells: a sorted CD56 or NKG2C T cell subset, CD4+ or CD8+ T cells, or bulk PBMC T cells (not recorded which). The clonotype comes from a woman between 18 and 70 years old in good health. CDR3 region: CATSEGTGVGQETQYF.